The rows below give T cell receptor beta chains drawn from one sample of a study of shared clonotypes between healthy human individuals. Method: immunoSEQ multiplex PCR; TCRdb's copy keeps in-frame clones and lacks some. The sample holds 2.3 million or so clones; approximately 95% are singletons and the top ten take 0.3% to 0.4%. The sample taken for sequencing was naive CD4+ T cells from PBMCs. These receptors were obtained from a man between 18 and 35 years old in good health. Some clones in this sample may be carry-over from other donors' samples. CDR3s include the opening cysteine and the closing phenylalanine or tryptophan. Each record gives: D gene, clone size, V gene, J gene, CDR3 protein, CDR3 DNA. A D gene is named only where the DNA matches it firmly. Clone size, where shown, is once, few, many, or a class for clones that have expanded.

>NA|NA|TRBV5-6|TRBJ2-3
CASSLGVVRIPDTQYF
TGTGCCAGCAGCCTTGGGGTAGTGAGGATTCCAGATACGCAGTATTTT
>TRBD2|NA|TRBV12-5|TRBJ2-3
CASGWGTSGPTDTQYF
TGTGCTAGTGGTTGGGGGACTAGCGGGCCCACAGATACGCAGTATTTT
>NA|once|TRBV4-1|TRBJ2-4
CASSQDRVAKNIQYF
TGCGCCAGCAGCCAAGATAGGGTAGCCAAAAACATTCAGTACTTC
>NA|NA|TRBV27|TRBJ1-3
CASSSGGNTIYF
TGTGCCAGCAGTTCGGGAGGAAACACCATATATTTT
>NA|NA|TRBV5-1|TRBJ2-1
CASSLAGYGGYNEQFF
TGCGCCAGCAGCTTGGCTGGTTATGGGGGATACAATGAGCAGTTCTTC
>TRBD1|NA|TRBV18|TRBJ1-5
CASSPTPPGQGNQPQHF
TGTGCCAGCTCACCGACTCCTCCGGGACAGGGGAATCAGCCCCAGCATTTT
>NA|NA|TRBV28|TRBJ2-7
CAAQGTYEQYF
TGTGCCGCGCAGGGAACCTACGAGCAGTACTTC
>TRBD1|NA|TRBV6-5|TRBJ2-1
CASRSDRVEQFF
TGTGCCAGCAGATCGGACAGGGTGGAACAGTTCTTC
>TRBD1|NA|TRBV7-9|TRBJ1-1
CASSRTGDTEAFF
TGTGCCAGCAGTCGGACAGGGGACACTGAAGCTTTCTTT
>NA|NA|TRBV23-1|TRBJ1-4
CASSVFGLSREKLFF
TGCGCCAGCAGTGTTTTCGGCCTAAGTCGGGAAAAACTGTTTTTT
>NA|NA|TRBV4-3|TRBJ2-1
CASSQDRGEGAHEQFF
TGCGCCAGCAGCCAAGATAGGGGGGAAGGGGCACATGAGCAGTTCTTC
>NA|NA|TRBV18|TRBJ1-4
CASSPPSMGQLFF
TGTGCCAGCTCACCACCCTCTATGGGACAACTGTTTTTT
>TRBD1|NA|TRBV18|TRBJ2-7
CASSQGTASSYEQYF
TGTGCCAGCTCACAAGGGACAGCCAGTTCCTACGAGCAGTACTTC
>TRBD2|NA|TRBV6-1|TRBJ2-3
CASSATGTSMYTQYF
TGTGCCAGCAGCGCCACCGGGACTAGCATGTATACGCAGTATTTT
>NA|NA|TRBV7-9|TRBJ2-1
CASSPSPGAEQFF
TGTGCCAGCAGCCCATCCCCCGGGGCTGAGCAGTTCTTC